A single sample is the source of the 27 T cell receptor beta chains below, sequenced in a study of T cells after somatic rescue of genetic block. This table comes from immunoSEQ multiplex PCR, and its TCRdb copy is limited to in-frame clones, with some not included. The repertoire holds 9,500 to 15,000 clones, under 85% seen once, with just under 20% in the top ten. The sequencing input was peripheral blood mononuclear cells (PBMCs). The origin of the receptors is a boy between 10 and 17 years old.

The CDR3 is CASSAYRGPNEKLFF. The CDR3 coding sequence is TGTGCCAGCAGCGCCTACAGGGGCCCTAATGAAAAACTGTTTTTT. The chain combines TRBV9 with TRBJ1-4, with TRBD1 matching over 7 bases. The CDR3 covers 15 residues. Germline V gives CDR1 SGDLS, CDR2 YYNGEE. V gave up 3 bases and J gave up 3 bases; unmatched junction bases: 5.

The rearrangement uses TRBV28 and TRBJ1-1; 9 bases fit TRBD1. V was clipped by 6 bases and J by 6 bases; unmatched bases: 5. CDR1 is MDHEN, CDR2 SYDVKM, per germline. The CDR3 is made up of 13 amino acids. For the CDR3, the DNA is TGTGCCAGCAGCCGGGACAGGGACGCTGAAGCTTTCTTT. Its translation is CASSRDRDAEAFF.

The chain recombines TRBV6-1 with TRBJ1-4; no reliable D call. The length of the CDR3 is 14 residues. Trimming removed 1 base at V and 8 bases at J, with 11 bases between. From germline, CDR1 is MNHNS and CDR2 SASEGT. The CDR3 protein is CASSEVVLGEKLFF. The CDR3 DNA reads TGTGCCAGCAGTGAAGTGGTCCTAGGGGAAAAACTGTTTTTT.

The rearrangement joins TRBV19 to TRBJ1-3; tentatively, D is TRBD1 (6 bases). The germline gives CDR1 LNHDA, CDR2 SQIVND (reference sequence). This CDR3 has 15 amino acids. V shed 5 bases and J shed 1 base, with 12 bases lying between them. The CDR3 loop is CASSFTGSSGNTIYF. The CDR3 coding sequence is TGTGCCAGTAGTTTCACAGGGAGTTCTGGAAACACCATATATTTT.

The chain couples TRBV4-2 to TRBJ2-7; 7 positions agree with TRBD2. With 0 bases clipped from V and 7 bases from J, the junction kept 6 bases outside the gene matches. Germline V gene sequence: CDR1 LGHNA, CDR2 YNFKEQ. The CDR3 has 14 amino acids. The CDR3 DNA sequence: TGTGCCAGCAGCCAAGATGGGAGGGGTGGAGAGCAGTACTTC. Encoded protein: CASSQDGRGGEQYF.

V usage is TRBV5-4 and J usage is TRBJ2-3; D is unresolved. The germline V gene encodes CDR1 SGHNT and CDR2 YYREEE (reference sequence). V was trimmed by 4 bases and J by 2 bases, leaving 14 bases between them. The CDR3 spans 15 residues. Written as DNA, the CDR3 is TGTGCCAGCAGCACTCGGACGACCGTCACAGATACGCAGTATTTT. It codes for CASSTRTTVTDTQYF.

The chain couples TRBV18 to TRBJ2-6; D is unclear. Germline V gives CDR1 KGHSH, CDR2 LQKENI. The CDR3 contains 17 residues. The V end was cut by 3 bases, the J end by 0 bases, with 12 bases between. For the CDR3, the DNA is TGTGCCAGCTCACCTTGGACCCTTCTCTCTGGGGCCAACGTCCTGACTTTC. Its translation: CASSPWTLLSGANVLTF.

The chain has TRBV15 and TRBJ2-3, with D unclear. The CDR3 is made up of 18 amino acids. From germline, CDR1 is LNHNV and CDR2 YYDKDF (reference sequence). The V end was cut by 0 bases, the J end by 0 bases, with 16 bases between. CDR3 bases: TGTGCCACCAGCAGAGAGGGGTGGGCAGGTGCTAGCACAGATACGCAGTATTTT. Protein product: CATSREGWAGASTDTQYF.

This clone was counted only a few times. The chain couples TRBV6-1 to TRBJ2-5; D is unclear. V shed 0 bases and J shed 7 bases, with 12 bases lying between them. This CDR3 spans 14 amino acids. Per germline, CDR1 MNHNS and CDR2 SASEGT. Here the CDR3 reads CASSEALGLGTQYF. The DNA of the CDR3 is TGTGCCAGCAGTGAAGCGTTAGGGTTGGGGACCCAGTACTTC.

This clone was recorded once. CDR3 sequence reads: CASSRDREQGKNIQYF. DNA for the CDR3: TGTGCCAGTAGTAGGGACAGGGAGCAGGGAAAAAACATTCAGTACTTC. J is TRBJ2-4 and V is TRBV19; 9 bases fit TRBD1. V lost 4 bases, J lost 4 bases, and 8 bases stayed unmatched. Germline-derived CDR1 and CDR2 are LNHDA and SQIVND (reference sequence). This CDR3 has 16 residues.

This clone was seen only once. A far larger clone is just one base off, so this is likely a read error. V gene TRBV4-2 combines with J gene TRBJ2-7, with D possibly matching TRBD2 (5 bases). Germline-derived CDR1 and CDR2 are LGHNA and YNFKEQ. The CDR3 contains 15 residues. The ends were cut back, 0 bases at V and 4 bases at J, with 13 bases in the middle. The chain's CDR3 is CASSQEDVPGYEQYF. DNA for the CDR3: TGTGCCAGCAGCCAAGAGGACGTCCCGGGGTACGAGCAGTACTTC.

The chain couples TRBV5-1 to TRBJ2-2, with 7 bases fitting TRBD1. The CDR3 covers 16 residues. The ends lost 6 bases at V and 0 bases at J; junction bases unmatched: 8. Germline V gene sequence: CDR1 SGHRS, CDR2 YFSETQ. CDR3 protein: CASNSQGSANTGELFF. The CDR3 bases are TGCGCCAGCAACTCACAGGGGTCGGCGAACACCGGGGAGCTGTTTTTT.

This clone was counted only a few times. The genes are TRBV25-1 and TRBJ1-4; the match to TRBD1 covers 8 bases. This CDR3 contains 15 residues. V was clipped by 4 bases and J by 4 bases; unmatched bases: 5. In germline, CDR1 is MGHDK, CDR2 SYGVNS. This chain's CDR3 is CASSAGDRRNEKLFF. CDR3 nucleotide sequence: TGTGCCAGCAGTGCCGGGGACAGGCGTAATGAAAAACTGTTTTTT. Looking up the rest from reference TRBV25-1 and TRBJ1-4 gives the full variable domain: EADIYQTPRYLVIGTGKKITLECSQTMGHDKMYWYQQDPGMELHLIHYSYGVNSTEKGDLSSESTVSRIRTEHFPLTLESARPSHTSQYLCASSAGDRRNEKLFFGSGTQLSVL.

The rearrangement joins TRBV9 to TRBJ2-1; 8 positions agree with TRBD2. Germline CDR1 SGDLS, CDR2 YYNGEE. V dropped 6 bases and J dropped 6; count of bases not matched to a gene: 11. This CDR3 has 15 residues. The DNA of the CDR3 is TGTGCCAGCAATCAGCGGGGGCCCGCTGGCAATGAGCAGTTCTTC. The encoded protein is CASNQRGPAGNEQFF.

As DNA, the CDR3 is TGCGCCAGCAGCCCCGGGACAGTCCTTTCCTCTGGGGCCAACGTCCTGACTTTC. It yields the protein CASSPGTVLSSGANVLTF. This chain links TRBV5-1 with TRBJ2-6; 7 nucleotides agree with TRBD1. Germline trimming cut 4 bases from V and 0 bases from J; bases unmatched to any gene: 10. The V gene's germline CDR1 is SGHRS and CDR2 YFSETQ. The CDR3 runs to 18 residues.

The chain uses TRBV7-8 and TRBJ2-2; 9 nucleotides align to TRBD1. Germline CDR1 reads SGHVS; CDR2 reads FQNEAQ. The CDR3 spans 16 residues. Trimming at V came to 5 bases and at J to 5 bases, leaving 9 bases not matched to a gene. The CDR3 reads CASSARDRETTGELFF. The CDR3 DNA follows: TGTGCCAGCAGCGCTCGGGACAGGGAAACGACCGGGGAGCTGTTTTTT.

This clone has just a few counts. The chain has TRBV10-3 and TRBJ2-3, with 7 positions matching TRBD1. The V gene's germline CDR1 is ENHRY and CDR2 SYGVKD. The CDR3 runs to 15 residues. The V and J ends lost 4 bases and 2 bases, in that order; junction bases with no gene match: 6. DNA for the CDR3: TGTGCCATCAGTGGCTTCCAGGGGGTCACAGATACGCAGTATTTT. It encodes CAISGFQGVTDTQYF.

This chain uses TRBV30 with TRBJ2-7; TRBD1 matches 7 bases. This CDR3 has 15 residues. CDR1 GTSNPN and CDR2 SVGIG come from the germline V gene (reference sequence). With 3 bases clipped from V and 2 bases from J, the junction kept 10 bases outside the gene matches. The DNA of the CDR3 is TGTGCCTGGAGGCGTTCACAGGGGACCGCCTACGAGCAGTACTTC. As protein: CAWRRSQGTAYEQYF.

DNA of the CDR3: TGCAGCGTGCTCACAGGGAACTATGGCTACACCTTC. It specifies CSVLTGNYGYTF. This sequence joins TRBV29-1 and TRBJ1-2; D possibly corresponds to TRBD1 (6 bases). CDR3 length: 12 amino acids. The germline gives CDR1 SQVTM, CDR2 ANQGSEA. The ends were cut back, 6 bases at V and 2 bases at J, with 10 bases in the middle.

This chain joins TRBV7-9 and TRBJ1-1; D is uncertain. Germline loops: CDR1 SEHNR, CDR2 FQNEAQ (reference sequence). V lost 1 base and J lost 5, with 11 bases in between. The CDR3 is 14 amino acids. Here the CDR3 reads CASSLEAGGTEAFF. In nucleotides, the CDR3 is TGTGCCAGCAGCTTAGAGGCCGGAGGTACTGAAGCTTTCTTT.

This chain connects TRBV27 to TRBJ1-1; D not resolved. Between the trimmed V and J ends, which lost 4 bases and 4 bases, there was a span of 13 bases. Germline V lookup: CDR1 MNHEY, CDR2 SMNVEV (reference sequence). There are 14 residues in the CDR3. The CDR3 DNA sequence: TGTGCCAGCAGTTGGACTTCCCGGCGCACTGAAGCTTTCTTT. It is translated as CASSWTSRRTEAFF.

This chain connects TRBV7-9 to TRBJ1-4, with a weak D call TRBD1 (5 bases). CDR3 length equals 14 residues. Trimming took off 5 bases at V and 8 bases at J, with 15 bases between the two ends. Germline V lookup: CDR1 SEHNR, CDR2 FQNEAQ (reference sequence). The CDR3 DNA sequence: TGTGCCAGCAGCCAGGACGGGACCCGGGAAAAACTGTTTTTT. Translation: CASSQDGTREKLFF. Using reference TRBV7-9 and TRBJ1-4 for the parts outside the CDR3, the full variable domain is DTGVSQNPRHKITKRGQNVTFRCDPISEHNRLYWYRQTLGQGPEFLTYFQNEAQLEKSRLLSDRFSAERPKGSFSTLEIQRTEQGDSAMYLCASSQDGTREKLFFGSGTQLSVL.

This clone appeared a few times. This chain uses TRBV14 with TRBJ1-2; TRBD1 aligns across 7 bases. Germline-derived CDR1 and CDR2 are SGHDN and FVKESK. V was pared by 0 bases and J by 11 bases, with 3 bases of the junction left unmatched. This CDR3 is 12 amino acids long. The CDR3 DNA is TGTGCCAGCAGCCAAGACAGGGGGAGATACACCTTC. Its translation is CASSQDRGRYTF.

V gene TRBV7-3 combines with J gene TRBJ2-7; 8 nucleotides align to TRBD2. Per germline, CDR1 SGHTA and CDR2 FQGTGA. CDR3 size: 12 residues. J was trimmed by 12 bases and V by 5 bases; bases with no gene match: 9. CDR3: CASSHGGDVMYF. In DNA, the CDR3 is TGTGCCAGCAGCCACGGGGGGGACGTCATGTACTTC.

CDR3 DNA: TGTGCCAGCAGCTTAGTAGCGGGAGGGCCCCATGAGCAGTTCTTC. It specifies CASSLVAGGPHEQFF. This chain joins TRBV7-2 and TRBJ2-1; 11 positions match TRBD2. This CDR3 is 15 amino acids long. With V trimmed by 1 base and J by 8 bases, 4 bases remained unmatched. Germline CDR1 reads SGHTA; CDR2 reads FQGNSA.

The chain is built from TRBV4-2 and TRBJ1-1; no definite D call. The CDR3 loop spans 14 amino acids. The germline V gene encodes CDR1 LGHNA and CDR2 YNFKEQ. V shed 8 bases and J shed 1 base, with 14 bases lying between them. The CDR3 DNA is TGTGCCAGCGGGCCCGGGCTAAGGAACACTGAAGCTTTCTTT. Encoded protein: CASGPGLRNTEAFF.

The V call is TRBV5-1, the J call TRBJ2-1; maybe TRBD1 (6 bases). CDR1 and CDR2 (germline): SGHRS, YFSETQ. V lost 4 bases and J 1 base, leaving 12 bases between the germline ends. This CDR3 has 15 residues. The DNA of the CDR3 is TGCGCCAGCAGCGTACAGGGCCCTTCCTACAATGAGCAGTTCTTC. The encoded protein is CASSVQGPSYNEQFF. Based on the CDR3 plus reference TRBV5-1 and TRBJ2-1, the full variable domain is KAGVTQTPRYLIKTRGQQVTLSCSPISGHRSVSWYQQTPGQGLQFLFEYFSETQRNKGNFPGRFSGRQFSNSRSEMNVSTLELGDSALYLCASSVQGPSYNEQFFGPGTRLTVL.